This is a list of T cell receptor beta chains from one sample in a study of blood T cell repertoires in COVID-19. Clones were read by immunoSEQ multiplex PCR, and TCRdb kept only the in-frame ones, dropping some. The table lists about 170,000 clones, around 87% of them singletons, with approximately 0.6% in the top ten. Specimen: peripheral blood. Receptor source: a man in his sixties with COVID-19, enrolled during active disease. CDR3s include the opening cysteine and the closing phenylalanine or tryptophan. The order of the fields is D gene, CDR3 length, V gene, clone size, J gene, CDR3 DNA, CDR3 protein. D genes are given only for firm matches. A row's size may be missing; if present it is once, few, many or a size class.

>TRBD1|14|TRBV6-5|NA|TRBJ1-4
TGTGCCAGCATCAGAAGACAGGGTAATGAAAAACTGTTTTTT
CASIRRQGNEKLFF
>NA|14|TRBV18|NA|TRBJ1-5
TGTGCCAGCTCACCAAGTTACAGCCAAGGGCCCCAGCATTTT
CASSPSYSQGPQHF
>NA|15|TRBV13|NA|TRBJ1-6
TGTGCCAGCAGCTCCCGGGGGGTAGGGAATTCACCCCTCCACTTT
CASSSRGVGNSPLHF
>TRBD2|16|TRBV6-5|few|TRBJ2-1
TGTGCCAGCAGTTACTCCCCGGGAGGGGGAATCGGAGAGCAGTTCTTC
CASSYSPGGGIGEQFF
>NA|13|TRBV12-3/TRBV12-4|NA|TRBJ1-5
TGTGCCAGCACCGTGGCGGGGGACCAGCCCCAGCATTTT
CASTVAGDQPQHF
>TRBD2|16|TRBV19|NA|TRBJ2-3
TGTGCCAGTAGCGACCCGCGGGGGACTAGCACAGATACGCAGTATTTT
CASSDPRGTSTDTQYF
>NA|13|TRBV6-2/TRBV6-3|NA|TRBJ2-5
TGTGCCAGCAGTTACTCATCCCCGGGGACCCAGTACTTC
CASSYSSPGTQYF
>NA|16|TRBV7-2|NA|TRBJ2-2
TGTGCCAGCAGCCCGAGGGCAGGATCTTACACCGGGGAGCTGTTTTTT
CASSPRAGSYTGELFF
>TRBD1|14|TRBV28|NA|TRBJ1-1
TGTGCCAGCAGCCGCGGGACAGGATACACTGAAGCTTTCTTT
CASSRGTGYTEAFF
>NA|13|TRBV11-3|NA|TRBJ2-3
TGTGCCAGCAGCCCCAGCCGGGGAGATACGCAGTATTTT
CASSPSRGDTQYF
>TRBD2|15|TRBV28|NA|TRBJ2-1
TGTGCCAGCAGTCGACTAGCGGGGGGGCAAGTTGTGCAGTTCTTC
CASSRLAGGQVVQFF
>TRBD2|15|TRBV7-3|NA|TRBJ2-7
TGTGCCAGCAGCTTAAGGTCTAGCGGGGGCTACGAGCAGTACTTC
CASSLRSSGGYEQYF
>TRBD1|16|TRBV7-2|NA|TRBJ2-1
TGTGCCAGCAGCTTAGCGTCAGGACAGGCCTCCAATGAGCAGTTCTTC
CASSLASGQASNEQFF
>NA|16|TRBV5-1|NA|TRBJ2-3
TGCGCCAGCAGCGCCGACAGGCCTACTAGCACAGATACGCAGTATTTT
CASSADRPTSTDTQYF
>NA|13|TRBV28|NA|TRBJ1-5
TGTGCCAGCAGTTTACAGGGTGGCCAGCCCCAGCATTTT
CASSLQGGQPQHF
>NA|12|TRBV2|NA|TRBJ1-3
TGTGCCAGCAGAAACTTGGGAAACACCATATATTTT
CASRNLGNTIYF
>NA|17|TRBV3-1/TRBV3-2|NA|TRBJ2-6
TGTGCCAGCAGCCTCGGCGGAGTCCCCTCTGGGGCCAACGTCCTGACTTTC
CASSLGGVPSGANVLTF
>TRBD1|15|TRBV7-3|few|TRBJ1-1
TGTGCCAGCAGCTTAGATACAGGGGCGAACACTGAAGCTTTCTTT
CASSLDTGANTEAFF
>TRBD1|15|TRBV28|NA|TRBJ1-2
TGTGCCAGCAGCCCAGGATCGACAGGGGAGGGAGGCTACACCTTC
CASSPGSTGEGGYTF
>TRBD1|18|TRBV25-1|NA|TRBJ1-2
TGTGCCAGCAGTGAAACCCCGGGGACAGGGGGCTTGTACTATGGCTACACCTTC
CASSETPGTGGLYYGYTF
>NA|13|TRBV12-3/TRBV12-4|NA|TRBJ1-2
TGTGCCAGCAGTTTAGTATCACAAAAGGGCTACACCTTC
CASSLVSQKGYTF
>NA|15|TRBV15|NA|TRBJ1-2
TGTGCCACCAGCAGAGGGGGGGGCCTTAACTATGGCTACACCTTC
CATSRGGGLNYGYTF
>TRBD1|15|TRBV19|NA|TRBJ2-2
TGTGCCAGTAGGCGGGACAGGGTCTACACCGGGGAGCTGTTTTTT
CASRRDRVYTGELFF
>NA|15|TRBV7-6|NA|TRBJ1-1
TGTGCCAGCAGCTTAGTGAATGCGGGCTACACTGAAGCTTTCTTT
CASSLVNAGYTEAFF
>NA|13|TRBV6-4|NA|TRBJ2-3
TGTGCCAGCAGTGACCGGAGCACAGATACGCAGTATTTT
CASSDRSTDTQYF
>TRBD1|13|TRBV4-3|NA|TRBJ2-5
TGCGCCAGCAGCCGACAGGGTTACGAGACCCAGTACTTC
CASSRQGYETQYF